This T cell receptor beta chain was identified in a study of shared clonotypes between healthy human individuals. The length of the CDR3 is 14 residues. V was trimmed by 7 bases and J by 5 bases, leaving 15 bases between them. Looked up from germline, CDR1 is MDHEN and CDR2 is SYDVKM. Sequencing used immunoSEQ multiplex PCR; TCRdb keeps in-frame clones, though not all of them. The table lists about 2.3 million clones, roughly 92% of them singletons, with 0.37% in the top ten. V is TRBV28 and J is TRBJ2-1; the D gene could be TRBD1 or TRBD2 (5 bases each). The sequence was collected from a man between 18 and 35 years old in good health. Some clones in this sample may be carry-over from other donors' samples. Sample: naive CD4+ T cells from PBMCs. Subset in this sample: CD45RA+ positively selected. The CDR3 here is CASISPGPHNEQFF. The CDR3 DNA follows: TGTGCCAGCATCAGCCCGGGACCTCACAATGAGCAGTTCTTC.